The 10 T cell receptor beta chains reported below all come from one sample, sequenced in a study of blood T cells in healthy people across ages. Using a J-beta primer mix together with a sample-barcoded 5' primer, a second PCR was run for roughly 6 to 12 cycles. TCRdb reprocessed the 5' RACE reads with MiXCR, giving one entry per CDR3 protein. The sample has 1,500,000 or so distinct CDR3 sequences, about 42% seen once; the top ten hold just over 4%. The sequencing input was blood. All receptors derive from a woman in her late teens or twenties in good health.

This clonotype was seen a handful of times. This chain joins TRBV5-1 and TRBJ2-1, with 7 bases lining up with TRBD1. The CDR3 totals 14 residues. V shed 3 bases, J shed 4 bases, and the junction held 4 bases outside the gene matches. Germline V gene data show CDR1 as SGHRS and CDR2 as YFSETQ. This CDR3 is CASSSWGQYNEQFF. The CDR3 nucleotides are TGCGCCAGCAGCTCGTGGGGACAGTACAATGAGCAGTTCTTC.

This clonotype came up a few times. The rearrangement joins TRBV7-2 to TRBJ1-5, with TRBD1 matching 8 bases. After removal of 5 bases from V and 5 bases from J, the junction contained 8 bases not matched to a gene. CDR1 and CDR2 (germline): SGHTA, FQGNSA. The CDR3 consists of 15 residues. The CDR3 coding sequence is TGTGCCAGCAGCAAACAGGGGGATTCGGATCAGCCCCAGCATTTT. Its translation: CASSKQGDSDQPQHF.

Many counts were recorded for this clonotype. The chain recombines TRBV12-3 or TRBV12-4 with TRBJ1-2; D not resolved. The ends were cut back, 6 bases at V and 3 bases at J, with 14 bases in the middle. The length of the CDR3 is 14 residues. The CDR3 nucleotides read TGTGCCAGCAGCACACATACCCCTTACTATGGCTACACCTTC. Its protein product is CASSTHTPYYGYTF.

The rearrangement joins TRBV5-6 to TRBJ1-1; D is ambiguous. V was pared by 4 bases and J by 8 bases, with 12 bases between. CDR1 is SGHDT, CDR2 YYEEEE, per germline. This CDR3 is built from 12 residues. The chain's CDR3 is CASSPPGMEAFF. The CDR3 region has the DNA TGTGCCAGCAGCCCTCCGGGGATGGAAGCTTTCTTT.

This clonotype appeared once. V and J are TRBV13 and TRBJ1-1; TRBD1 is a possible D gene (6 bases). The V gene's germline CDR1 is PRHDT and CDR2 FYEKMQ (reference sequence). The CDR3 sequence is 16 residues long. The V gene lost 4 bases and the J gene lost 1 base, with 16 bases spanning the gap. The CDR3 sequence: CASSSRPGQRNTEAFF. The CDR3 DNA reads as TGTGCCAGCAGCTCACGTCCTGGACAGCGGAACACTGAAGCTTTCTTT.

The chain is built from TRBV18 and TRBJ1-1, with 11 bases aligning to TRBD1. The CDR3 has 18 residues. The V segment lost 1 base and the J segment 3 bases; nucleotides outside the gene matches: 10. Germline V gene data show CDR1 as KGHSH and CDR2 as LQKENI. CDR3 DNA sequence: TGTGCCAGCTCACCACTCCGGACAGGGGGCGATGGGTACACTGAAGCTTTCTTT. It is translated as CASSPLRTGGDGYTEAFF.

Details on this clonotype: This could be a read error, since a much larger clone is one nucleotide away. The chain carries TRBV9 and TRBJ1-5; 7 nucleotides align to TRBD1. Germline CDR1 and CDR2: SGDLS and YYNGEE. V was pared by 0 bases and J by 2 bases, with 2 bases of the junction left unmatched. The CDR3 length is 15 residues. The CDR3 sequence: CASSVEGAGNQPQHF. DNA of the CDR3: TGTGCCAGCAGCGTAGAGGGGGCTGGCAATCAGCCCCAGCATTTT.

The V gene is TRBV29-1, the J gene TRBJ1-4, with D possibly TRBD1 on 6 matching bases. The CDR3 runs 14 residues. The V gene lost 7 bases and the J gene lost 5 bases, with 17 bases spanning the gap. In germline, CDR1 is SQVTM, CDR2 ANQGSEA. The CDR3 region is CSAGGGQGNEKLFF. The CDR3 region has the DNA TGCAGCGCCGGAGGGGGACAAGGAAATGAAAAACTGTTTTTT. Combining the CDR3 with reference TRBV29-1 and TRBJ1-4 gives the whole variable domain SAVISQKPSRDICQRGTSLTIQCQVDSQVTMMFWYRQQPGQSLTLIATANQGSEATYESGFVIDKFPISRPNLTFSTLTVSNMSPEDSSIYLCSAGGGQGNEKLFFGSGTQLSVL.

This clonotype was picked up a small number of times. The gene calls are TRBV4-3 and TRBJ2-1; a weak D match, TRBD1 (6 bases). Germline lookup yields CDR1 LGHNA and CDR2 YSLEER. This CDR3 spans 18 amino acids. Deletions cut 3 bases from V and 4 bases from J, with 22 bases between. Here the CDR3 DNA reads TGCGCCAGCAGCCAGGGTCCCGCGACAGGACAGTTGTACAATGAGCAGTTCTTC. Its protein is CASSQGPATGQLYNEQFF.

This chain connects TRBV11-2 to TRBJ2-2; D not resolved. This CDR3 has 11 residues. Trimming took 5 bases from V and 7 from J, leaving 5 bases between them. CDR1 is SGHAT, CDR2 FQNNGV, per germline. CDR3 loop: CASSTDGELFF. CDR3 DNA: TGTGCCAGCAGCACGGACGGGGAGCTGTTTTTT.